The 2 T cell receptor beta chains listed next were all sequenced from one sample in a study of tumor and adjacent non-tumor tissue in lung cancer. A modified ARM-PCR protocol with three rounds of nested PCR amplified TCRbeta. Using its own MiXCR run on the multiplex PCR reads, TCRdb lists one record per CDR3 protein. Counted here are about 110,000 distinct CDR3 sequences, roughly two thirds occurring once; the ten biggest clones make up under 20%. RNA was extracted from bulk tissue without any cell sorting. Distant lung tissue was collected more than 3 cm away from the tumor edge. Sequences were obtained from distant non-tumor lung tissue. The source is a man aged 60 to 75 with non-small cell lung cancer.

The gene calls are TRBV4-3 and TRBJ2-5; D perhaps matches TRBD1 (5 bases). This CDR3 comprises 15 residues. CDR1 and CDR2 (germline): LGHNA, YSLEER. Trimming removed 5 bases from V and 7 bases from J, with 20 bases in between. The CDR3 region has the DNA TGCGCCAGCAGCGCAGAAGGGGCCCGACCAGGGACCCAGTACTTC. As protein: CASSAEGARPGTQYF.

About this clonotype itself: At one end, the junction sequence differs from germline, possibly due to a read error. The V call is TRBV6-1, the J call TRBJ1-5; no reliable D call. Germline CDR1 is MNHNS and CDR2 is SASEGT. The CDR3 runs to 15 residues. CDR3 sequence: CAISHPDDSNQPQHF. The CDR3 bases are TGTGCCATCAGTCACCCCGACGACAGCAATCAGCCCCAGCATTTT.